A single sample gave rise to the 28 T cell receptor beta chains below, sequenced in a study of Ad26.COV2.S vaccination and SARS-CoV-2 variants. Profiling relied on immunoSEQ multiplex PCR, and the TCRdb table lists in-frame clones only, not all of them. The table shows roughly 320,000 clones, with roughly 91% occurring only once. The treatment is: 15 to 20 received Ad26.COV2.S at low or high dose, single or two shots; 5 received placebo; per-sample allocation not given. It was on day 63 after the first vaccine or placebo injection that samples were taken. Sequencing used peripheral blood, obtained in a trial of Ad26.COV2.S vaccine versus placebo. These receptors were obtained from a person aged 18 to 59 who received the Ad26.COV2.S COVID-19 vaccine or a placebo.

The chain has TRBV27 and TRBJ2-5; no reliable D call. Trimming stripped 3 bases from V and 5 bases from J, with 10 bases between. The CDR3 is 13 residues long. Looked up from germline, CDR1 is MNHEY and CDR2 is SMNVEV (reference sequence). The CDR3 DNA reads as TGTGCCAGCAGTTTCGGTAACGGGGAGACCCAGTACTTC. Amino acids: CASSFGNGETQYF.

This sequence joins TRBV7-6 and TRBJ2-7, with no clear D. Between the trimmed V and J ends, which lost 0 bases and 6 bases, there was a span of 12 bases. The germline gives CDR1 SGHVS, CDR2 FNYEAQ. CDR3 length equals 14 residues. The DNA of the CDR3 is TGTGCCAGCAGCTTAGCGGAGCTGGCAGGCGAGCAGTACTTC. Protein: CASSLAELAGEQYF. The complete variable domain, with remaining parts taken from reference TRBV7-6 and TRBJ2-7, reads GAGVSQSPRYKVTKRGQDVALRCDPISGHVSLYWYRQALGQGPEFLTYFNYEAQQDKSGLPNDRFSAERPEGSISTLTIQRTEQRDSAMYRCASSLAELAGEQYFGPGTRLTVT.

The chain employs TRBV9 and TRBJ1-6, with D tentatively TRBD1 (5 bases). CDR1 and CDR2 from the germline V gene are SGDLS and YYNGEE. Trimming removed 0 bases at V and 9 bases at J, with 13 bases between. The CDR3 runs to 15 residues. The chain's CDR3 is CASSVDQGRSSPLHF. CDR3 DNA: TGTGCCAGCAGCGTAGATCAGGGACGGAGTTCACCCCTCCACTTT.

The genes are TRBV6-6 and TRBJ2-7; TRBD2 matches at 7 bases. Per the germline V gene, CDR1 is MNHNY and CDR2 is SVGAGI (reference sequence). J gave up 4 bases and V 6 bases, and 6 bases lay outside the gene matches. CDR3 size: 13 residues. The CDR3 spells CASRRAGEYEQYF. The CDR3 region has the DNA TGTGCCAGCAGACGCGCGGGGGAGTACGAGCAGTACTTC.

This clone occurred once. J is TRBJ2-7 and V is TRBV4-1; perhaps TRBD1 as D (5 bases). The germline V gene encodes CDR1 MGHRA and CDR2 YSYEKL. V was trimmed by 2 bases and J by 0 bases, leaving 17 bases between them. The CDR3 runs to 17 residues. CDR3 nucleotides: TGCGCCAGCAGCCAACTACTGACAGTTACTTACTCCTACGAGCAGTACTTC. Encoded protein: CASSQLLTVTYSYEQYF.

The chain employs TRBV10-1 and TRBJ1-5, with D unclear. Trimming removed 2 bases at V and 6 bases at J, with 11 bases between. The CDR3 runs to 14 residues. Germline CDR1 and CDR2: WNHNN and SYGVQD (reference sequence). The CDR3 region is CASSERARAQPQHF. As DNA, the CDR3 is TGCGCCAGCAGTGAGAGGGCCCGGGCTCAGCCCCAGCATTTT.

The chain recombines TRBV14 with TRBJ2-1; D gene unclear. The CDR3 is 13 residues long. The germline V gene has CDR1 SGHDN and CDR2 FVKESK. The ends were cut back, 0 bases at V and 2 bases at J, with 2 bases in the middle. CDR3 DNA sequence: TGTGCCAGCAGCCAAGACACCTACAATGAGCAGTTCTTC. Its translation is CASSQDTYNEQFF. Full variable domain (missing parts from reference TRBV14 and TRBJ2-1): EAGVTQFPSHSVIEKGQTVTLRCDPISGHDNLYWYRRVMGKEIKFLLHFVKESKQDESGMPNNRFLAERTGGTYSTLKVQPAELEDSGVYFCASSQDTYNEQFFGPGTRLTVL.

The chain carries TRBV4-3 and TRBJ2-7; 7 bases are shared with TRBD1. With 3 bases clipped from V and 2 bases from J, the junction kept 7 bases outside the gene matches. Germline CDR1 reads LGHNA; CDR2 reads YSLEER. The CDR3 consists of 15 residues. CDR3 sequence reads: CASSHDDREPYEQYF. The CDR3, as DNA: TGCGCCAGCAGCCATGATGACAGGGAACCCTACGAGCAGTACTTC.

This chain connects TRBV7-9 to TRBJ2-5; tentatively, D is TRBD2 (5 bases). V was cut by 3 bases and J by 2 bases, with 7 bases left in between. Germline values: CDR1 SEHNR, CDR2 FQNEAQ (reference sequence). This CDR3 contains 13 residues. CDR3: CASSFRGQETQYF. The CDR3 coding sequence is TGTGCCAGCAGCTTCAGAGGGCAAGAGACCCAGTACTTC.

The J gene is TRBJ2-7, the V gene TRBV7-8; a possible D gene is TRBD1 (7 bases). With 5 bases removed from V and 3 bases from J, the gap between germline ends came to 29 bases. The germline CDR1 and CDR2 sequences are SGHVS and FQNEAQ. The CDR3 sequence is 19 residues long. CDR3 loop: CASSRRPGTAPGRHYEQYF. In DNA form, the CDR3 reads TGTGCCAGCAGCCGGCGTCCTGGGACAGCTCCAGGGAGGCACTACGAGCAGTACTTC.

The chain joins TRBV12-3 or TRBV12-4 to TRBJ1-2; possibly TRBD1 for D (5 bases). Between the trimmed V and J ends, which lost 4 bases and 7 bases, there was a span of 10 bases. The CDR3 consists of 12 residues. The CDR3: CASSYGAVGYTF. The CDR3 region has the DNA TGTGCCAGCAGTTACGGGGCGGTTGGCTACACCTTC.

This chain uses TRBV5-1 with TRBJ1-2; TRBD1 aligns across 8 bases. The germline CDR1 and CDR2 sequences are SGHRS and YFSETQ. This CDR3 has 14 residues. V shed 4 bases, J shed 7 bases, and the junction held 9 bases outside the gene matches. CDR3: CASSTGQGPRGYTF. The CDR3 DNA reads as TGCGCCAGCAGCACCGGACAGGGCCCGCGTGGCTACACCTTC. Full variable domain (missing parts from reference TRBV5-1 and TRBJ1-2): KAGVTQTPRYLIKTRGQQVTLSCSPISGHRSVSWYQQTPGQGLQFLFEYFSETQRNKGNFPGRFSGRQFSNSRSEMNVSTLELGDSALYLCASSTGQGPRGYTFGSGTRLTVV.

For the CDR3, the DNA is TGCAGCGTTGAACGACCCACGAGGGCTGAAGCTTTCTTT. Protein: CSVERPTRAEAFF. The chain combines TRBV29-1 with TRBJ1-1; D unclear. CDR1 and CDR2 (germline): SQVTM, ANQGSEA. This CDR3 has 13 residues. Trimming cost V 2 bases and J 6 bases, with 13 bases left between them.

The chain combines TRBV5-1 with TRBJ2-1, with a tentative D call TRBD2 (5 bases). Germline CDR1 and CDR2: SGHRS and YFSETQ. The V end lost 4 bases, the J end lost 5 bases, and 7 bases lay between the germline ends. This CDR3 is 12 amino acids long. The CDR3 DNA reads TGCGCCAGCAGCCCCGGGGACAATGAGCAGTTCTTC. Translated, it gives CASSPGDNEQFF.

This chain connects TRBV5-5 to TRBJ2-5, with TRBD1 matching 8 bases. This CDR3 spans 15 amino acids. The V segment lost 4 bases and the J segment 3 bases; nucleotides outside the gene matches: 8. Per the germline V gene, CDR1 is SGHKS and CDR2 is YYEKEE (reference sequence). DNA of the CDR3: TGTGCCAGCAGCCCCTTAGGACAGGGCAAAGAGACCCAGTACTTC. This codes for CASSPLGQGKETQYF.

This clone has more than one count but fewer than ten. This sequence joins TRBV12-3 or TRBV12-4 and TRBJ1-1; D not certain. This CDR3 region has 11 residues. Trimming stripped 6 bases from V and 6 bases from J, with 8 bases between. The DNA for the CDR3 is TGTGCCAGCAGCGTAATGGCTGAAGCTTTCTTT. Translation gives CASSVMAEAFF.

The chain uses TRBV23-1 and TRBJ1-4, with 11 bases lining up with TRBD1. TRBV23-1 is an ORF, and what it does is uncertain. Unmatched junction bases numbered 12, after V lost 7 bases and J lost 8 bases. The CDR3 totals 16 residues. This chain's CDR3 is CASIRTGGAVIEKLFF. The DNA of the CDR3 is TGCGCCAGCATTAGGACAGGGGGCGCGGTAATCGAAAAACTGTTTTTT.

J is TRBJ2-3 and V is TRBV5-1, with 7 bases identical to TRBD1. The junction had 5 bases not matched to a gene; V was cut back by 0 bases and J by 4 bases. The germline V gene has CDR1 SGHRS and CDR2 YFSETQ. The CDR3 runs to 15 residues. This chain's CDR3 is CASSLVQGQSDTQYF. Written as DNA, the CDR3 is TGCGCCAGCAGCTTGGTGCAGGGACAGTCAGATACGCAGTATTTT.

The chain is built from TRBV25-1 and TRBJ1-4; D unresolved. Germline lookup yields CDR1 MGHDK and CDR2 SYGVNS. Between the trimmed V and J ends, which lost 4 bases and 7 bases, there was a span of 4 bases. The CDR3 extends over 11 amino acids. In DNA, the CDR3 is TGTGCCAGCAGTGTCGGTGAAAAACTGTTTTTT. Amino acid sequence: CASSVGEKLFF.

V and J are TRBV6-2 or TRBV6-3 and TRBJ2-5; 7 bases map to TRBD1. The CDR3 has 17 residues. Germline V gene data show CDR1 as MNHEY and CDR2 as SVGEGT. V was pared by 2 bases and J by 0 bases, with 9 bases of the junction left unmatched. CDR3 nucleotide sequence: TGTGCCAGCAGTTACGTCCCCGGGACAGACAACCAAGAGACCCAGTACTTC. Translated: CASSYVPGTDNQETQYF.

V is TRBV19 and J is TRBJ2-2; 13 bases agree with TRBD2. The CDR3 has 15 residues. Germline values: CDR1 LNHDA, CDR2 SQIVND (reference sequence). Trimming cost V 6 bases and J 7 bases; bases outside gene matches: 5. Here the CDR3 reads CASSTSGGAVGELFF. The CDR3 nucleotides read TGTGCCAGTAGCACTAGCGGGGGGGCCGTCGGGGAGCTGTTTTTT. Supplemented by reference TRBV19 and TRBJ2-2, the full variable domain reads DGGITQSPKYLFRKEGQNVTLSCEQNLNHDAMYWYRQDPGQGLRLIYYSQIVNDFQKGDIAEGYSVSREKKESFPLTVTSAQKNPTAFYLCASSTSGGAVGELFFGEGSRLTVL.

This chain links TRBV30 with TRBJ1-5; D is possibly TRBD1 (5 bases). CDR3 length equals 14 residues. The ends were cut back, 0 bases at V and 4 bases at J, with 10 bases in the middle. The germline CDR1 and CDR2 sequences are GTSNPN and SVGIG (reference sequence). This CDR3 reads CAWSVPGVNQPQHF. The CDR3 nucleotides are TGTGCCTGGAGTGTACCGGGGGTGAATCAGCCCCAGCATTTT.

The chain joins TRBV7-2 to TRBJ2-1; 9 bases match TRBD1. Trimming cost V 4 bases and J 2 bases; bases outside gene matches: 3. Germline CDR1 and CDR2: SGHTA and FQGNSA. CDR3 length: 15 residues. CDR3 residues: CASSSDRGTYNEQFF. CDR3 coding DNA: TGTGCCAGCAGCTCGGACAGGGGAACCTACAATGAGCAGTTCTTC.

The V call is TRBV19, the J call TRBJ2-7; either TRBD1 or TRBD2 may fit D (5 bases each). CDR1 and CDR2 (germline): LNHDA, SQIVND (reference sequence). The CDR3 has 14 amino acids. V was clipped by 3 bases and J by 7 bases, with 16 bases between them. CDR3 in amino acids: CASSIHEGLGEQYF. The DNA of the CDR3 is TGTGCCAGTAGTATTCATGAGGGGTTGGGGGAGCAGTACTTC.

This sequence joins TRBV25-1 and TRBJ1-6; D is undetermined. The V end lost 2 bases, the J end lost 4 bases, and 6 bases lay between the germline ends. In germline, CDR1 is MGHDK, CDR2 SYGVNS. The CDR3 sequence is 14 residues long. The CDR3, as DNA: TGTGCCAGCAGTGAAGTAGGATATAATTCACCCCTCCACTTT. This codes for CASSEVGYNSPLHF.

The chain combines TRBV2 with TRBJ1-2; TRBD1 matches at 8 bases. This CDR3 is built from 13 residues. V dropped 6 bases and J dropped 8; count of bases not matched to a gene: 8. CDR1 SNHLY and CDR2 FYNNEI come from the germline V gene. CDR3 residues: CASSADRVGGYTF. The CDR3 region has the DNA TGTGCCAGCAGCGCGGACAGGGTGGGCGGCTACACCTTC. Combining the CDR3 with reference TRBV2 and TRBJ1-2 gives the whole variable domain EPEVTQTPSHQVTQMGQEVILRCVPISNHLYFYWYRQILGQKVEFLVSFYNNEISEKSEIFDDQFSVERPDGSNFTLKIRSTKLEDSAMYFCASSADRVGGYTFGSGTRLTVV.

The chain has TRBV5-1 and TRBJ2-3, with D unclear. The CDR3 totals 16 residues. Germline V gene sequence: CDR1 SGHRS, CDR2 YFSETQ. Trimming took off 1 base at V and 4 bases at J, with 16 bases between the two ends. CDR3 sequence reads: CASSLSVAKTSDTQYF. The CDR3 DNA is TGCGCCAGCAGCTTGTCGGTCGCCAAAACATCAGATACGCAGTATTTT.

The chain uses TRBV5-1 and TRBJ1-1; a possible D gene is TRBD1 (6 bases). Germline V gene sequence: CDR1 SGHRS, CDR2 YFSETQ. V was trimmed by 3 bases and J by 0 bases, leaving 12 bases between them. The CDR3 has 15 residues. The CDR3 region has the DNA TGCGCCAGCAGCTGGGGGCAGGGATTGAACACTGAAGCTTTCTTT. It encodes CASSWGQGLNTEAFF.